This T cell receptor (beta chain) emerged from a study of blood T cell repertoires in COVID-19. Study context: Researchers got acute and convalescent COVID-19 samples from the United States, Italy and Spain.

How the authors handled the data: Counts of nucleated cells, estimated from reference gene primer amplification, were obtained. Profiling relied on immunoSEQ multiplex PCR, and the TCRdb table lists in-frame clones only, not all of them. From that table come the V and J calls and clone size; the DNA was used to work out D and trimming. The sample yields roughly 210,000 clones, less than 90% seen once. The CDR3 has 17 amino acids. This receptor was taken from a woman older than 75 with COVID-19, enrolled during active disease. V gene TRBV21-1 combines with J gene TRBJ1-6; TRBD1, the table's D call, lacks a check against the DNA. TRBV21-1 is recorded as a pseudogene. Sequences were obtained from peripheral blood. The CDR3 DNA follows: TGTGCCAGCAGCAAGAGGGGACAGAGCTCCTATAATTCACCCCTCCACTTT. Amino acid sequence: CASSKRGQSSYNSPLHF.